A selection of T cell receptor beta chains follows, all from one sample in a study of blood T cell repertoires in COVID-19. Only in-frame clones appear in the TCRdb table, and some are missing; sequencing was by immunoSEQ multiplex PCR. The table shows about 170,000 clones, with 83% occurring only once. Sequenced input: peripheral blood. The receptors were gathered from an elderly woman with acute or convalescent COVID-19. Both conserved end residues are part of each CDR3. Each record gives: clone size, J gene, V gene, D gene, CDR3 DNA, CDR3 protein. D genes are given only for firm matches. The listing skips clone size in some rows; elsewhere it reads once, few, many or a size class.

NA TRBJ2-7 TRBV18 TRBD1 TGTGCCAGCTCACCTAGACAGGGCTCCTACGAGCAGTACTTC CASSPRQGSYEQYF
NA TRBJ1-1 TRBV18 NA TGTGCCAGCTCACCGCACGGGATAGCCACTGAAGCTTTCTTT CASSPHGIATEAFF
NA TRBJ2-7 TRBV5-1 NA TGCGCCAGCAGCCCCCAATTTAGCTCCTACGAGCAGTACTTC CASSPQFSSYEQYF
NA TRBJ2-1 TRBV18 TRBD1 TGTGCCAGCTCTGCTGGACAGGGGGTTAACAATGAGCAGTTCTTC CASSAGQGVNNEQFF
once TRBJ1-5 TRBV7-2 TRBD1 TGTGCCAGCACCTTAAGGACAGGGTACAATCAGCCCCAGCATTTT CASTLRTGYNQPQHF
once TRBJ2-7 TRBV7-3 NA TGTGCCAGCAGCTTCGATAGAGACTACGAGCAGTACTTC CASSFDRDYEQYF
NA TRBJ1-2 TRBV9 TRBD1 TGTGCCAGCAGCGTAGGGACAGGGGACGGCTACACCTTC CASSVGTGDGYTF
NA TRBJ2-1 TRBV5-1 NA TGCGCCAGCAGCCCGGGTGGGGCGGGGTCCTACAATGAGCAGTTCTTC CASSPGGAGSYNEQFF
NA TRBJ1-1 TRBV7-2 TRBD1 TGTGCCAGCAGCCTAGACAGGGCTGAAGCTTTCTTT CASSLDRAEAFF
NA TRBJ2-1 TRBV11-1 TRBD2 TGTGCCAGCAGTCGACTAGCGGGGGGGCTCTACAATGAGCAGTTCTTC CASSRLAGGLYNEQFF
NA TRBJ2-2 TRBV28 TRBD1 TGTGCCAGCAGACCCGACAGGGGGACCCCATCGAACACCGGGGAGCTGTTTTTT CASRPDRGTPSNTGELFF
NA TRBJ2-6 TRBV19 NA TGTGCCAGTAAAGAGTCGCATGCTGGGGCCAACGTCCTGACTTTC CASKESHAGANVLTF
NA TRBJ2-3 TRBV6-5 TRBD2 TGTGCCAGCAGACCGGGACTAGCCGTTTTAGATACGCAGTATTTT CASRPGLAVLDTQYF
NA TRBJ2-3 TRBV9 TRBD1 TGTGCCAGCAGCCCCACAGGGGGAGTTTATACAGATACGCAGTATTTT CASSPTGGVYTDTQYF
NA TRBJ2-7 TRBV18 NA TGTGCCAGCTCACCACAGTACGGCTACGAGCAGTACTTC CASSPQYGYEQYF
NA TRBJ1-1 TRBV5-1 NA TGCGCCAGCAGCTTGGATGTGGGGGCGAACACTGAAGCTTTCTTT CASSLDVGANTEAFF
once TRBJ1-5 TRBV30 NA TGTGCCTGGAGCGGGAGTAATCAGCCCCAGCATTTT CAWSGSNQPQHF